This record concerns one TCR beta chain sequence. The assay was immunoSEQ multiplex PCR, and TCRdb's table has in-frame clones only and misses some. The table records roughly 100,000 clones, roughly 91% of them present only once. The data were taken from a study of blood T cell repertoires in COVID-19. The CDR3 runs 15 residues. This chain connects TRBV21-1 to TRBJ2-3; the table's D call, TRBD2, has no DNA check behind it. TRBV21-1 is annotated as a pseudogene. This sequence was found in a human donor in a cohort sampled during active COVID-19. Sequenced sample: peripheral blood. CDR3 sequence reads: CASSKGGLKTDTQYF. For the CDR3, the DNA is TGTGCCAGCAGCAAAGGGGGACTGAAGACAGATACGCAGTATTTT.